Presented here are 21 T cell receptor beta chains from one specimen sequenced in a study of blood T cell repertoires in COVID-19. Repertoires were generated with immunoSEQ multiplex PCR, while TCRdb's copy carries only in-frame clones and drops some. In the table there are 150,000 or so clones, roughly nine tenths of which are singletons. The sample comprised peripheral blood. The receptors come from a man aged 45-65 years with acute or convalescent COVID-19.

This chain uses TRBV3-1 (or the pseudogene TRBV3-2) with TRBJ1-4; D is perhaps TRBD1 (5 bases). V lost 0 bases to trimming and J lost 4 bases, with 21 bases between them. CDR3 length: 19 residues. Germline V CDR1 and CDR2: LGHDT, YNNKEL (reference sequence). This CDR3 reads CASSQDKVSRRGFNEKLFF. The CDR3 nucleotides read TGTGCCAGCAGCCAAGATAAAGTCTCGAGGAGGGGTTTTAATGAAAAACTGTTTTTT.

V gene TRBV10-2 combines with J gene TRBJ2-7; possibly TRBD2 for D (6 bases). Germline V gives CDR1 WSHSY, CDR2 SAAADI. The CDR3 is 14 amino acids. The ends were cut back, 4 bases at V and 5 bases at J, with 15 bases in the middle. The CDR3 region has the DNA TGCGCCAGCAGTGCGGCGGGGTCTCGGGACGAGCAGTACGTC. Translated: CASSAAGSRDEQYV.

The genes are TRBV5-1 and TRBJ2-3; 8 bases are a match to TRBD2. The V gene's germline CDR1 is SGHRS and CDR2 YFSETQ. V was pared by 1 base and J by 6 bases, with 7 bases of the junction left unmatched. There are 15 residues in the CDR3. CDR3 DNA sequence: TGCGCCAGCAGCTTGACGGGACTAGAGGCCGATACGCAGTATTTT. It specifies CASSLTGLEADTQYF.

The V call is TRBV19, the J call TRBJ1-1; D possibly corresponds to TRBD1 (6 bases). V was pared by 3 bases and J by 7 bases, with 12 bases between. Germline CDR1 is LNHDA and CDR2 is SQIVND (reference sequence). The CDR3 consists of 13 residues. For the CDR3, the DNA is TGTGCCAGTAGTATGGGGGGGCTGAGTGAAGCTTTCTTT. Amino acids: CASSMGGLSEAFF.

The chain is built from TRBV10-2 and TRBJ1-1, with D possibly matching TRBD1 (6 bases). Germline V gene lookup returns CDR1 WSHSY and CDR2 SAAADI. V was cut by 9 bases and J by 1 base, with 18 bases left in between. This CDR3 is 15 amino acids long. The CDR3 region is CASHQLRTANTEAFF. The CDR3 nucleotides read TGCGCCAGTCATCAACTTCGGACAGCGAACACTGAAGCTTTCTTT.

The chain employs TRBV5-4 and TRBJ2-2, with 8 bases fitting TRBD1. Trimming at V came to 4 bases and at J to 7 bases, leaving 15 bases not matched to a gene. CDR1 is SGHNT, CDR2 YYREEE, per germline (reference sequence). This CDR3 has 17 amino acids. The CDR3 DNA is TGTGCCAGCAGCGCAAGAGAGGGACCGACAGGGGACGGGGAGCTGTTTTTT. It specifies CASSAREGPTGDGELFF. Supplemented by reference TRBV5-4 and TRBJ2-2, the full variable domain reads ETGVTQSPTHLIKTRGQQVTLRCSSQSGHNTVSWYQQALGQGPQFIFQYYREEENGRGNFPPRFSGLQFPNYSSELNVNALELDDSALYLCASSAREGPTGDGELFFGEGSRLTVL.

This chain links TRBV6-6 with TRBJ1-2; 8 nucleotides agree with TRBD1. V shed 5 bases and J 6 bases; nucleotides not matched to a gene: 17. The CDR3 length is 17 residues. Germline loops: CDR1 MNHNY, CDR2 SVGAGI (reference sequence). CDR3 residues: CASSPGTGFMHYHGYTF. In DNA form, the CDR3 reads TGTGCCAGCAGTCCTGGGACAGGCTTTATGCATTATCATGGCTACACCTTC.

The table lists this clone with a count of one. The rearrangement links TRBV5-4 to TRBJ2-7; D is possibly TRBD2 (5 bases). The V end lost 2 bases, the J end lost 5 bases, and 11 bases lay between the germline ends. The germline CDR1 and CDR2 sequences are SGHNT and YYREEE (reference sequence). The CDR3 covers 13 residues. The CDR3 region has the DNA TGTGCCAGCAGCTTCTCCGGGGTCCACGAGCAGTACTTC. Translation: CASSFSGVHEQYF.

The CDR3 nucleotides read TGTGCCAGTAGGGCGGCAACTAATGAAAAACTGTTTTTT. It specifies CASRAATNEKLFF. The chain carries TRBV19 and TRBJ1-4; D is uncertain. Germline V lookup: CDR1 LNHDA, CDR2 SQIVND (reference sequence). The CDR3 has 13 residues. The V and J ends lost 6 bases and 0 bases respectively, with 5 bases between them.

CDR3 in amino acids: CASSFGSNNEKLFF. Written as DNA, the CDR3 is TGTGCCAGCAGTTTCGGTAGTAATAATGAAAAACTGTTTTTT. The rearrangement joins TRBV28 to TRBJ1-4; D is unclear. The CDR3 is made up of 14 amino acids. Trimming cost V 3 bases and J 4 bases, with 9 bases left between them. Germline loops: CDR1 MDHEN, CDR2 SYDVKM.

This chain connects TRBV12-3 or TRBV12-4 to TRBJ1-1, with D uncertain. V was cut by 10 bases and J by 1 base, with 7 bases left in between. This CDR3 spans 11 amino acids. CDR3 in amino acids: CATSGNTEAFF. The DNA for the CDR3 is TGTGCCACCTCGGGGAACACTGAAGCTTTCTTT.

The genes are TRBV21-1 and TRBJ1-1; TRBD1, as called in the table, went unchecked against the DNA. TRBV21-1 is tagged as a pseudogene. This CDR3 contains 14 residues. The CDR3 DNA reads TGTGCCAGCACCCCCGGGGCAGGGGACACTGAAGCTTTCTTT. Translating gives CASTPGAGDTEAFF.

The gene calls are TRBV19 and TRBJ2-3; 8 nucleotides align to TRBD1. The junction had 16 bases not matched to a gene; V was cut back by 3 bases and J by 5 bases. The V gene's germline CDR1 is LNHDA and CDR2 SQIVND (reference sequence). The CDR3 is made up of 18 amino acids. The CDR3 DNA follows: TGTGCCAGTAGTATTTCTGTGGCAGGGGGCGCGGTACAAGATACGCAGTATTTT. Protein sequence: CASSISVAGGAVQDTQYF.

Details on this clone: The sample contains more than one DNA sequence encoding this CDR3. This chain joins TRBV2 and TRBJ1-6; D call uncertain. The V end was cut by 4 bases, the J end by 10 bases, with 8 bases between. The CDR3 loop spans 12 amino acids. The V gene's germline CDR1 is SNHLY and CDR2 FYNNEI. The CDR3 DNA follows: TGTGCCAGCAGTGGTCGGTTATCACCCCTCCACTTT. Amino acid sequence: CASSGRLSPLHF.

This clone was counted only a few times. The chain joins TRBV19 to TRBJ1-5, with 7 positions matching TRBD1. Germline V gives CDR1 LNHDA, CDR2 SQIVND (reference sequence). V dropped 3 bases and J dropped 4; count of bases not matched to a gene: 0. This CDR3 has 13 residues. CDR3 protein: CASSIRGNQPQHF. The CDR3 DNA reads TGTGCCAGTAGTATCAGGGGGAATCAGCCCCAGCATTTT.

V usage is TRBV27 and J usage is TRBJ1-1; possibly TRBD1 for D (6 bases). There are 15 residues in the CDR3. Germline assignment: CDR1 MNHEY and CDR2 SMNVEV (reference sequence). V lost 1 base to trimming and J lost 3 bases, with 12 bases between them. This CDR3 is CASSLYPEGDTEAFF. DNA for the CDR3: TGTGCCAGCAGTTTATACCCTGAGGGGGACACTGAAGCTTTCTTT.

The rearrangement uses TRBV28 and TRBJ1-3, with TRBD1 as a possible D gene (5 bases). Germline-derived CDR1 and CDR2 are MDHEN and SYDVKM. V shed 5 bases and J shed 2 bases, with 10 bases lying between them. This CDR3 region has 14 residues. CDR3 loop: CASSPRTTGNTIYF. The CDR3 nucleotides read TGTGCCAGCAGTCCCCGGACAACTGGAAACACCATATATTTT.

Here the CDR3 reads CASSQRREAETQYF. The CDR3 DNA reads as TGTGCCAGCAGCCAGCGACGTGAGGCGGAGACCCAGTACTTC. This sequence joins TRBV4-2 and TRBJ2-5, with D unresolved. The germline V gene has CDR1 LGHNA and CDR2 YNFKEQ. The CDR3 has 14 amino acids. Trimming pared 3 bases from V and 5 bases from J, leaving 13 bases between.

The chain couples TRBV6-2 or TRBV6-3 to TRBJ1-2, with a tentative D call TRBD1 (6 bases). The CDR3 extends over 12 amino acids. Trimming left V 5 bases short and J 2 bases short, with 6 bases between. Germline values: CDR1 MNHEY, CDR2 SVGEGT. CDR3 coding DNA: TGTGCCAGCAGTCAGGGGAACTATGGCTACACCTTC. It yields the protein CASSQGNYGYTF.

J is TRBJ2-1 and V is TRBV6-6; no reliable D call. Per germline, CDR1 MNHNY and CDR2 SVGAGI (reference sequence). CDR3 length equals 14 residues. Trimming shortened V by 2 bases and J by 2 bases, and 7 bases separated the two germline ends. The CDR3 region has the DNA TGTGCCAGCAGTTACGAGGTGGCCTACAATGAGCAGTTCTTC. As protein: CASSYEVAYNEQFF.

This sequence joins TRBV4-1 and TRBJ1-6, with 10 positions matching TRBD1. Germline V gene lookup returns CDR1 MGHRA and CDR2 YSYEKL. The length of the CDR3 is 19 residues. The trim removed 4 bases at V and 3 bases at J, leaving 12 bases unmatched. CDR3 nucleotide sequence: TGCGCCAGCAGCCTACGGACAGGGGGTTTAGGCCGCTATAATTCACCCCTCCACTTT. Protein product: CASSLRTGGLGRYNSPLHF.